A selection of T cell receptor beta chains follows, all from one sample in a study of blood T cell repertoires in COVID-19. This table comes from immunoSEQ multiplex PCR, and its TCRdb copy is limited to in-frame clones, with some not included. Of approximately 220,000 clones listed, roughly 85% are singletons. Sequences were obtained from PBMCs or T cells enriched from blood (not recorded which). The origin of the receptors is a woman in her forties or fifties who had been exposed to COVID-19. Each CDR3 is given with its conserved first and last residue. Fields, in order: clone size, V gene, D gene, J gene, CDR3 protein, CDR3 DNA. D genes are given only for firm matches. Clone size appears in some rows only: once, few, many, or a class for an expanded clone.

-,TRBV7-9,TRBD1,TRBJ2-2,CASSSADRGNTGELFF,TGTGCCAGCAGCTCGGCAGACAGGGGGAACACCGGGGAGCTGTTTTTT
-,TRBV3-1/TRBV3-2,-,TRBJ1-1,CASSQVRGTEAFF,TGTGCCAGCAGCCAAGTCAGAGGGACTGAAGCTTTCTTT
-,TRBV6-2/TRBV6-3,-,TRBJ1-4,CASSYSAPEKLFF,TGTGCCAGCAGTTACTCGGCACCCGAAAAACTGTTTTTT
-,TRBV29-1,-,TRBJ1-1,CSVRRELTEAFF,TGCAGCGTCCGCCGGGAGCTCACTGAAGCTTTCTTT
-,TRBV5-1,-,TRBJ2-3,CASSLAERVDTQYF,TGCGCCAGCAGCTTGGCCGAGCGGGTGGATACGCAGTATTTT
-,TRBV5-5,-,TRBJ1-3,CASSLERLVGNTIYF,TGTGCCAGCAGCTTGGAACGACTTGTCGGAAACACCATATATTTT
-,TRBV4-3,-,TRBJ1-1,CASSQEQGRTEAFF,TGCGCCAGCAGCCAAGAACAGGGACGGACTGAAGCTTTCTTT
-,TRBV7-2,TRBD1,TRBJ2-2,CASSFVPGTGRELFF,TGTGCCAGCAGCTTTGTTCCCGGGACAGGGAGGGAGCTGTTTTTT
-,TRBV19,TRBD1,TRBJ1-2,CASSIDRGTGYGYTF,TGTGCCAGTAGTATAGATCGGGGGACAGGGTATGGCTACACCTTC
-,TRBV27,-,TRBJ1-1,CASSLSGEGILENTEAFF,TGTGCCAGCAGTTTATCAGGGGAGGGGATTTTGGAGAACACTGAAGCTTTCTTT
-,TRBV30,TRBD1,TRBJ1-4,CAWSTGVWNEKLFF,TGTGCCTGGAGCACAGGGGTGTGGAATGAAAAACTGTTTTTT
-,TRBV18,TRBD1,TRBJ1-2,CASSPRQGNRPDGYTF,TGTGCCAGCTCACCGAGACAGGGTAATCGGCCTGATGGCTACACCTTC
-,TRBV2,-,TRBJ1-2,CASMSGGAGGYTF,TGTGCCAGCATGTCGGGGGGCGCAGGGGGCTACACCTTC
-,TRBV5-1,-,TRBJ1-1,CASSSTTRRNTEAFF,TGCGCCAGCAGTTCCACTACACGGAGGAACACTGAAGCTTTCTTT
-,TRBV6-5,-,TRBJ1-1,CASSPRAGIFF,TGTGCCAGCAGCCCACGGGCAGGGATTTTCTTT
-,TRBV2,-,TRBJ1-3,CASRIEDSGNTIYF,TGTGCCAGCAGAATAGAGGACTCTGGAAACACCATATATTTT
-,TRBV18,-,TRBJ1-2,CASSPTGLDGYTF,TGTGCCAGCTCGCCTACAGGTTTGGATGGCTACACCTTC
-,TRBV15,TRBD2,TRBJ2-5,CATSKGLAGVQETQYF,TGTGCCACCAGCAAGGGACTAGCGGGGGTTCAAGAGACCCAGTACTTC
-,TRBV7-8,TRBD2,TRBJ2-3,CASSPRGGTQYF,TGTGCCAGCAGCCCGCGGGGGGGCACGCAGTATTTT
-,TRBV19,-,TRBJ1-6,CASSMRAGNSPLHF,TGTGCCAGTAGTATGCGGGCGGGGAACTCACCCCTCCACTTT
-,TRBV11-2,-,TRBJ1-1,CASSFDRFYQMNTEAFF,TGTGCCAGCAGCTTCGACAGATTTTACCAAATGAACACTGAAGCTTTCTTT
-,TRBV11-1,-,TRBJ1-1,CASSRGQNTEAFF,TGTGCCAGCAGCCGGGGACAGAACACTGAAGCTTTCTTT
-,TRBV12-3/TRBV12-4,-,TRBJ1-1,CASSPSGNTEAFF,TGTGCCAGCAGTCCCTCGGGGAACACTGAAGCTTTCTTT
-,TRBV6-5,TRBD1,TRBJ1-2,CASSYVGQGYTF,TGTGCCAGCAGTTACGTGGGACAGGGCTACACCTTC
-,TRBV28,TRBD1,TRBJ1-1,CASSSGTVGRPEAFF,TGTGCCAGCAGTTCTGGGACAGTGGGAAGGCCTGAAGCTTTCTTT
-,TRBV6-2/TRBV6-3,-,TRBJ1-1,CASSYRAGSEAFF,TGTGCCAGCAGTTACCGCGCGGGGTCGGAAGCTTTCTTT
-,TRBV7-6,TRBD1,TRBJ2-2,CASSVSGTGAGELFF,TGTGCCAGCAGCGTATCCGGGACAGGTGCCGGGGAGCTGTTTTTT
-,TRBV19,-,TRBJ1-5,CASSPIERGSNQPQHF,TGTGCCAGTAGCCCCATCGAGCGTGGAAGCAATCAGCCCCAGCATTTT
few,TRBV4-3,-,TRBJ1-6,CASSQGTSGRSSPLHF,TGCGCCAGCAGCCAGGGTACTTCGGGAAGGAGTTCACCCCTCCACTTT
once,TRBV6-5,-,TRBJ1-1,CASSYSRGVANTEAFF,TGTGCCAGCAGTTATAGTCGGGGTGTTGCGAACACTGAAGCTTTCTTT
-,TRBV6-2/TRBV6-3,-,TRBJ2-2,CASSVRSNTGELFF,TGTGCCAGCAGTGTCAGATCGAACACCGGGGAGCTGTTTTTT
-,TRBV10-3,-,TRBJ2-5,CAISVIREETQYF,TGTGCCATCAGTGTAATACGAGAGGAGACCCAGTACTTC
few,TRBV19,-,TRBJ2-1,CASKNPRNEQFF,TGTGCCAGTAAAAACCCTAGGAATGAGCAGTTCTTC
-,TRBV10-3,TRBD1,TRBJ2-5,CASMTGGEETQYF,TGTGCCTCCATGACAGGGGGAGAGGAGACCCAGTACTTC
-,TRBV25-1,TRBD1,TRBJ2-1,CASENPDRARNEQFF,TGTGCCAGCGAAAACCCGGACAGGGCCAGGAATGAGCAGTTCTTC
once,TRBV2,TRBD1,TRBJ1-4,CASSETTGGELFF,TGTGCCAGCAGTGAGACGACAGGGGGAGAACTGTTTTTT
-,TRBV30,TRBD2,TRBJ2-1,CAWTPEGNRGGERNEQFF,TGTGCCTGGACCCCGGAAGGCAATCGCGGGGGGGAGCGAAATGAGCAGTTCTTC
once,TRBV19,-,TRBJ1-1,CASSPRGNTEAFF,TGTGCCAGTAGTCCCCGGGGGAACACTGAAGCTTTCTTT
-,TRBV27,TRBD2,TRBJ2-2,CASSLAGEGTGELFF,TGTGCCAGCAGTCTAGCGGGGGAGGGGACCGGGGAGCTGTTTTTT
-,TRBV2,TRBD1,TRBJ1-5,CASSARGQVNQPQHF,TGTGCCAGCAGTGCTCGAGGACAGGTCAATCAGCCCCAGCATTTT
-,TRBV12-3/TRBV12-4,TRBD1,TRBJ2-7,CASSSRTGDPYF,TGTGCCAGCAGTTCCCGGACAGGGGACCCGTACTTC
-,TRBV30,-,TRBJ1-2,CARAGGYGYGYTF,TGTGCCCGCGCCGGGGGTTACGGCTATGGCTACACCTTC
-,TRBV14,-,TRBJ1-2,CASSENRVGYTF,TGTGCCAGCAGCGAGAACAGGGTTGGCTACACCTTC
-,TRBV18,TRBD2,TRBJ2-5,CASSPRTSGGQETQYF,TGTGCCAGCTCACCGCGAACTAGCGGGGGACAAGAGACCCAGTACTTC
-,TRBV2,-,TRBJ1-1,CASRTDMNTEAFF,TGTGCCAGCAGGACAGACATGAACACTGAAGCTTTCTTT
-,TRBV5-8,-,TRBJ1-2,CASSPRGLHGYTF,TGTGCCAGCAGCCCTAGGGGGTTACATGGCTACACCTTC
once,TRBV5-4,-,TRBJ1-4,CASSQPGENEKLFF,TGTGCCAGCAGCCAACCAGGGGAAAACGAAAAACTGTTTTTT
-,TRBV5-4,-,TRBJ2-7,CASSLANRYNEQYF,TGTGCCAGCAGCTTGGCGAACAGGTATAACGAGCAGTACTTC
-,TRBV6-2/TRBV6-3,-,TRBJ2-3,CASSSGDTDAQYF,TGTGCCAGCAGTTCCGGGGACACAGATGCGCAGTATTTT
-,TRBV18,-,TRBJ2-5,CASSPRVRETQYF,TGTGCCAGCTCACCGAGAGTGAGGGAGACCCAGTACTTC
few,TRBV9,TRBD1,TRBJ2-3,CASSPEDRGRDTQYF,TGTGCCAGCAGCCCCGAGGACAGGGGGAGAGATACGCAGTATTTT
-,TRBV18,-,TRBJ1-2,CASSPGGSIRDYGYTF,TGTGCCAGCTCACCAGGCGGGTCTATAAGGGACTATGGCTACACCTTC
-,TRBV5-1,TRBD1,TRBJ1-4,CASSLGPQGASLMGGLKEKLFF,TGCGCCAGCAGCTTGGGCCCCCAGGGGGCCAGCTTAATGGGGGGACTTAAGGAAAAACTGTTTTTT
-,TRBV5-1,TRBD1,TRBJ2-3,CASSLMGQGWGTDTQYF,TGCGCCAGCAGCTTAATGGGACAGGGGTGGGGCACAGATACGCAGTATTTT
-,TRBV9,-,TRBJ1-1,CASSRQQNTEAFF,TGTGCCAGCAGCCGTCAACAGAACACTGAAGCTTTCTTT